The 26 T cell receptor beta chains below were found in one sample sequenced in a study of blood T cell repertoires in COVID-19. This table comes from immunoSEQ multiplex PCR, and its TCRdb copy is limited to in-frame clones, with some not included. Among 250,000 to 400,000 clones, around 89% were seen once, and the ten largest hold 1.5% to 2%. Input material: peripheral blood. The receptor source for this set is a woman younger than 45 with COVID-19, enrolled during active disease.

The chain carries TRBV28 and TRBJ2-1; tentative D call: TRBD2 (6 bases). The CDR3 is 18 amino acids. CDR1 MDHEN and CDR2 SYDVKM come from the germline V gene. V gave up 4 bases and J gave up 8 bases, with 27 bases separating them. CDR3 sequence: CASSSRTWFGGRRYEQFF. CDR3 nucleotide sequence: TGTGCCAGCAGTTCCCGGACGTGGTTTGGAGGGCGTAGGTATGAGCAGTTCTTC.

The V and J genes are TRBV9 and TRBJ2-1, with 9 bases matching TRBD2. The V segment lost 0 bases and the J segment 8 bases; nucleotides outside the gene matches: 6. This CDR3 has 15 amino acids. Germline-derived CDR1 and CDR2 are SGDLS and YYNGEE. DNA of the CDR3: TGTGCCAGCAGCGTAGATGGCGGGGGGGCGTATGAGCAGTTCTTC. Translation gives CASSVDGGGAYEQFF. Full variable domain (rest looked up from reference TRBV9 and TRBJ2-1): DSGVTQTPKHLITATGQRVTLRCSPRSGDLSVYWYQQSLDQGLQFLIQYYNGEERAKGNILERFSAQQFPDLHSELNLSSLELGDSALYFCASSVDGGGAYEQFFGPGTRLTVL.

The V call is TRBV7-3, the J call TRBJ2-3; 7 bases are shared with TRBD2. V shed 5 bases, J shed 5 bases, and the junction held 10 bases outside the gene matches. The germline V gene has CDR1 SGHTA and CDR2 FQGTGA. The CDR3 totals 15 residues. The CDR3 reads CASSPGFGGGDTQYF. The CDR3 nucleotides are TGTGCCAGCAGCCCCGGTTTCGGCGGGGGAGATACGCAGTATTTT.

The V call is TRBV3-1 (or the pseudogene TRBV3-2), the J call TRBJ1-2; D unresolved. CDR1 is LGHDT, CDR2 YNNKEL, per germline (reference sequence). The V and J ends lost 4 bases and 1 base respectively, with 13 bases between them. This CDR3 is 15 amino acids long. CDR3 residues: CASSLRGAHNYGYTF. Written as DNA, the CDR3 is TGTGCCAGCAGCCTTCGGGGAGCCCATAACTATGGCTACACCTTC.

This clone was counted only a few times. The V call is TRBV4-1, the J call TRBJ2-2; possibly TRBD2 for D (6 bases). The CDR3 runs to 19 residues. V lost 0 bases to trimming and J lost 1 base, with 18 bases between them. The V gene's germline CDR1 is MGHRA and CDR2 YSYEKL. Here the CDR3 reads CASSQDLFGLAKNTGELFF. CDR3 DNA sequence: TGCGCCAGCAGCCAAGATCTCTTCGGGCTAGCGAAGAACACCGGGGAGCTGTTTTTT.

The genes are TRBV11-2 and TRBJ2-5; 7 bases align to TRBD1. The CDR3 spans 14 residues. V gave up 4 bases and J gave up 5 bases; unmatched junction bases: 7. Germline V gives CDR1 SGHAT, CDR2 FQNNGV. The CDR3: CASSWYRGVETQYF. CDR3 DNA sequence: TGTGCCAGCAGCTGGTACAGGGGTGTGGAGACCCAGTACTTC.

V gene TRBV11-3 combines with J gene TRBJ2-1; 8 nucleotides align to TRBD1. There are 15 residues in the CDR3. With V trimmed by 5 bases and J by 4 bases, 7 bases remained unmatched. Per germline, CDR1 SGHNT and CDR2 YENEEA. CDR3 loop: CASSGTGQIYNEQFF. CDR3 nucleotides: TGTGCCAGCAGCGGGACAGGTCAAATATACAATGAGCAGTTCTTC.

This chain connects TRBV14 to TRBJ1-1, with D unclear. The CDR3 consists of 14 residues. Trimming shortened V by 2 bases and J by 0 bases, and 7 bases separated the two germline ends. Germline CDR1 is SGHDN and CDR2 is FVKESK. In DNA, the CDR3 is TGTGCCAGCAGCCAATCCGGTTTGAACACTGAAGCTTTCTTT. The encoded protein is CASSQSGLNTEAFF. Supplemented by reference TRBV14 and TRBJ1-1, the full variable domain reads EAGVTQFPSHSVIEKGQTVTLRCDPISGHDNLYWYRRVMGKEIKFLLHFVKESKQDESGMPNNRFLAERTGGTYSTLKVQPAELEDSGVYFCASSQSGLNTEAFFGQGTRLTVV.

The J gene is TRBJ2-1, the V gene TRBV19; possibly TRBD1 for D (6 bases). CDR3 size: 15 residues. V was shortened by 3 bases and J by 4 bases, with 13 bases between the two germline ends. Germline V gives CDR1 LNHDA, CDR2 SQIVND (reference sequence). DNA of the CDR3: TGTGCCAGTAGTATTGTGGACAGAGCATACAATGAGCAGTTCTTC. It specifies CASSIVDRAYNEQFF.

This chain connects TRBV2 to TRBJ2-5; 9 bases are a match to TRBD2. Germline CDR1 is SNHLY and CDR2 is FYNNEI. The CDR3 extends over 14 amino acids. V lost 6 bases and J lost 2; bases outside the gene matches: 4. The CDR3 protein is CASRERGAQETQYF. The CDR3 DNA sequence: TGTGCCAGCAGGGAGCGGGGGGCACAAGAGACCCAGTACTTC.

This chain links TRBV14 with TRBJ1-1; 7 positions match TRBD1. The CDR3 runs 15 residues. Trimming took 7 bases from V and 6 from J; bases not matched to a gene: 14. Germline values: CDR1 SGHDN, CDR2 FVKESK. The CDR3: CASTPLGRQGPEAFF. DNA of the CDR3: TGTGCCAGCACTCCCTTGGGGCGACAGGGCCCTGAAGCTTTCTTT.

V usage is TRBV5-4 and J usage is TRBJ1-6; 8 bases map to TRBD1. The germline V gene has CDR1 SGHNT and CDR2 YYREEE (reference sequence). The CDR3 length is 16 residues. Germline trimming cut 2 bases from V and 9 bases from J; bases unmatched to any gene: 10. The CDR3 protein is CASSLWPPTGGSPLHF. The CDR3 nucleotides read TGTGCCAGCAGCTTATGGCCCCCCACAGGGGGTTCACCCCTCCACTTT.

The chain is built from TRBV6-5 and TRBJ2-7, with 8 bases fitting TRBD1. The CDR3 has 12 amino acids. The J segment lost 6 bases and the V segment lost 7 bases, leaving 5 bases of the junction unmatched. Looked up from germline, CDR1 is MNHEY and CDR2 is SVGAGI. CDR3 sequence (DNA): TGTGCCAGCAATCGACAGGGGCGCGAGCAGTACTTC. Encoded protein: CASNRQGREQYF.

The J gene is TRBJ2-7, the V gene TRBV5-1; 7 nucleotides match TRBD1. This CDR3 has 14 amino acids. Germline CDR1 and CDR2: SGHRS and YFSETQ. Trimming took 4 bases from V and 4 from J; bases not matched to a gene: 8. The CDR3 nucleotides are TGCGCCAGCAGCCCGAAGACAGGGCAGTACGAGCAGTACTTC. It specifies CASSPKTGQYEQYF.

V is TRBV7-8 and J is TRBJ2-1; 8 bases align to TRBD2. Germline trimming cut 1 base from V and 0 bases from J; bases unmatched to any gene: 5. CDR1 and CDR2 from the germline V gene are SGHVS and FQNEAQ. The CDR3 is made up of 17 amino acids. CDR3 loop: CASSLVASGFSYNEQFF. The DNA for the CDR3 is TGTGCCAGCAGCTTAGTTGCTAGCGGGTTCTCCTACAATGAGCAGTTCTTC.

The rearrangement links TRBV20-1 to TRBJ2-1; D may be TRBD2 (6 bases). Germline lookup yields CDR1 DFQATT and CDR2 SNEGSKA (reference sequence). This CDR3 has 11 residues. The V end lost 6 bases, the J end lost 12 bases, and 15 bases lay between the germline ends. Here the CDR3 DNA reads TGCAGTGCCGCCCCCGGGAGCGGGCAGTTCTTC. Translating it yields CSAAPGSGQFF.

The chain carries TRBV12-3 or TRBV12-4 and TRBJ1-1; the match to TRBD1 covers 7 bases. The CDR3 is 13 amino acids. V was pared by 6 bases and J by 4 bases, with 5 bases of the junction left unmatched. CDR3 sequence reads: CASRIRDSTEAFF. CDR3 DNA sequence: TGTGCCAGCAGAATACGGGACAGCACTGAAGCTTTCTTT.

V is TRBV2 and J is TRBJ1-6; D perhaps matches TRBD1 (5 bases). V was shortened by 5 bases and J by 9 bases, with 14 bases between the two germline ends. The CDR3 is 14 amino acids. The germline CDR1 and CDR2 sequences are SNHLY and FYNNEI. In DNA, the CDR3 is TGTGCCAGCAGTAGATGGGGGGGGATTTCACCCCTCCACTTT. Amino acid sequence: CASSRWGGISPLHF.

This rearrangement joins TRBV19 to TRBJ2-3; possible D gene TRBD2, 5 bases. V was cut by 7 bases and J by 11 bases, with 16 bases left in between. CDR1 and CDR2 (germline): LNHDA, SQIVND (reference sequence). CDR3 length equals 12 residues. The CDR3 DNA reads as TGTGCCAGTACCTCGTCCGGGGTGGGGCAGTATTTT. Translating gives CASTSSGVGQYF.

This CDR3 is CASRQASTYGYTF. The CDR3 DNA is TGTGCCAGCAGACAGGCGTCCACTTATGGCTACACCTTC. The chain carries TRBV19 and TRBJ1-2, with a weak D call TRBD1 (6 bases). Germline lookup yields CDR1 LNHDA and CDR2 SQIVND (reference sequence). V lost 9 bases and J 5 bases, leaving 16 bases between the germline ends. The CDR3 is 13 amino acids.

The chain combines TRBV4-2 with TRBJ2-1, with TRBD2 identical over 7 bases. Germline trimming cut 0 bases from V and 6 bases from J; bases unmatched to any gene: 11. The CDR3 runs 17 residues. Per germline, CDR1 LGHNA and CDR2 YNFKEQ. The CDR3 region is CASSQDSGSGAGNEQFF. CDR3 in DNA: TGTGCCAGCAGCCAAGATTCCGGAAGCGGGGCTGGCAATGAGCAGTTCTTC.

The rearrangement links TRBV5-1 to TRBJ1-2, with 7 bases fitting TRBD1. Germline CDR1 SGHRS, CDR2 YFSETQ. Losses at the gene ends were 0 bases for V and 3 bases for J; bases not matched to a gene: 11. The CDR3 consists of 17 residues. CDR3 bases: TGCGCCAGCAGCTTGGCCGGGCAGGGGGGCTCGGACTATGGCTACACCTTC. The encoded protein is CASSLAGQGGSDYGYTF.

The chain uses TRBV3-1 (or the pseudogene TRBV3-2) and TRBJ2-5, with TRBD2 matching over 12 bases. V trimming: 4 bases; J trimming: 3 bases; junction bases outside the gene matches: 6. Germline V gene data show CDR1 as LGHDT and CDR2 as YNNKEL (reference sequence). The CDR3 extends over 16 amino acids. The CDR3 sequence is CASSPISSGGEETQYF. CDR3 DNA: TGTGCCAGCAGCCCGATCTCTAGCGGGGGGGAAGAGACCCAGTACTTC.

This clone was seen a handful of times. V gene TRBV29-1 combines with J gene TRBJ2-7; D gene uncertain. The CDR3 has 13 amino acids. Trimming removed 5 bases from V and 0 bases from J, with 11 bases in between. The V gene's germline CDR1 is SQVTM and CDR2 ANQGSEA. The CDR3 region is CSVLPVNSYEQYF. The CDR3 DNA is TGCAGCGTTCTCCCGGTGAACTCCTACGAGCAGTACTTC.

The chain uses TRBV7-3 and TRBJ1-1, with 7 bases aligning to TRBD1. Germline V gene sequence: CDR1 SGHTA, CDR2 FQGTGA. V gave up 0 bases and J gave up 6 bases; unmatched junction bases: 4. The CDR3 covers 14 residues. CDR3 loop: CASSLTGGASEAFF. The CDR3 coding sequence is TGTGCCAGCAGCTTAACAGGGGGCGCGTCTGAAGCTTTCTTT.

J is TRBJ2-7 and V is TRBV10-3; TRBD2 aligns across 7 bases. After removal of 8 bases from V and 2 bases from J, the junction contained 9 bases not matched to a gene. Germline V CDR1 and CDR2: ENHRY, SYGVKD. The CDR3 covers 14 residues. The CDR3 DNA is TGTGCCATCGCTACGGCTAGCGGCCCCTACGAGCAGTACGTC. Its protein product is CAIATASGPYEQYV.